This TCR beta chain comes out of a study of blood T cell repertoires in COVID-19. Turning to the study itself: Whether acute or convalescent, the COVID-19 samples came from the United States, Italy and Spain. Sources were T cells, B-cell-depleted T cells, or PBMCs; the material itself was cDNA or gDNA.

Seattle cases were enrolled at active infection and followed longitudinally. Some clones are missing from TCRdb's copy, which holds only in-frame ones; the method was immunoSEQ multiplex PCR. Of approximately 150,000 clones listed, around 84% are singletons. From germline, CDR1 is MDHEN and CDR2 SYDVKM. The CDR3 spans 13 residues. Trimming took 11 bases from V and 10 from J, leaving 18 bases between them. The chain employs TRBV28 and TRBJ1-6; D perhaps matches TRBD1 (5 bases). This receptor was obtained from an elderly woman with COVID-19, enrolled during active disease. Sequences were obtained from peripheral blood. CDR3 region: CAAWDRGVSPLHF. The CDR3 DNA reads as TGTGCCGCATGGGACCGGGGGGTATCACCCCTCCACTTT.